This TCR beta chain was profiled in a study of blood T cells in healthy people across ages. General study results and limits: Per million T cells, the diversity of TCR beta decreased roughly linearly as age advanced.

This clonotype appeared once. Antigen specificity is unknown. A J-beta primer mix and a sample-barcoded 5' primer were used in a second PCR of roughly 6 to 12 cycles. TCRdb reprocessed the 5' RACE reads with MiXCR, giving one entry per CDR3 protein. Seen here are around 1.5 million distinct CDR3 sequences, about 35% observed once, and the top ten hold around 11%. Germline CDR1 reads SEHNR; CDR2 reads FQNEAQ (reference sequence). This CDR3 has 15 residues. Trimming stripped 5 bases from V and 2 bases from J, with 16 bases between. Material for sequencing was blood. This chain joins TRBV7-9 and TRBJ2-7, with D possibly TRBD2 on 7 matching bases. The sequence was obtained from a woman aged 25 to 45 in good health. The CDR3 loop is CASSPGGQVTYEQYF. The CDR3 bases are TGTGCCAGCAGCCCCGGGGGGCAGGTAACCTACGAGCAGTACTTC.